The 2 T cell receptor beta chains below come from one sample, sequenced in a study of cytomegalovirus exposure and HLA in healthy donors. PCR employed 60 Vbeta and 13 Jbeta primers. TCRdb's table, derived via immunoSEQ multiplex PCR, lists solely in-frame clones and lacks some. The table has about 190,000 clones, roughly 13% seen once. The specimen sequenced was PBMCs. The receptors shown here come from a man aged 45-65 years in good health and CMV-seropositive.

The CDR3 sequence is CASSLSLVGTQYF. CDR3 nucleotides: TGTGCCAGCAGCTTATCTCTAGTGGGGACCCAGTACTTC. The chain couples TRBV7-9 to TRBJ2-5, with no clear D. V shed 2 bases and J shed 7 bases, with 11 bases lying between them. The V gene's germline CDR1 is SEHNR and CDR2 FQNEAQ (reference sequence). The CDR3 spans 13 residues.

This clone was seen a few times. The chain employs TRBV5-4 and TRBJ2-1, with D maybe TRBD2 (5 bases). The CDR3 is 14 residues long. V was cut by 4 bases and J by 0 bases, with 8 bases left in between. Germline V gene data show CDR1 as SGHNT and CDR2 as YYREEE (reference sequence). The CDR3 region has the DNA TGTGCCAGCAGCCCACGGGGCTCCTACAATGAGCAGTTCTTC. It translates to CASSPRGSYNEQFF. Based on the CDR3 plus reference TRBV5-4 and TRBJ2-1, the full variable domain is ETGVTQSPTHLIKTRGQQVTLRCSSQSGHNTVSWYQQALGQGPQFIFQYYREEENGRGNFPPRFSGLQFPNYSSELNVNALELDDSALYLCASSPRGSYNEQFFGPGTRLTVL.